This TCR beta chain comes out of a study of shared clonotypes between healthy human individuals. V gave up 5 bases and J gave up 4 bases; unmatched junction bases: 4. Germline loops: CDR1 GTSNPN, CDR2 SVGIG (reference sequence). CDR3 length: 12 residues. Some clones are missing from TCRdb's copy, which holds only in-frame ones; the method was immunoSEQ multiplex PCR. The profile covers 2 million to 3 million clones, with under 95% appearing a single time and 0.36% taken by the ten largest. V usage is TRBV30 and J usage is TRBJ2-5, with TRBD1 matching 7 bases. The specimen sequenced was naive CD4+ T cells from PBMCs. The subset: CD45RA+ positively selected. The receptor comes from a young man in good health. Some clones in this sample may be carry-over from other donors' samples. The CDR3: CAWGTEGETQYF. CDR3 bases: TGTGCCTGGGGGACAGAAGGAGAGACCCAGTACTTC.